These 12 T cell receptor beta chains came from one sample sequenced in a study of cytomegalovirus exposure and HLA in healthy donors. PCR was performed using 60 Vbeta and 13 Jbeta primers. The assay was immunoSEQ multiplex PCR, and TCRdb's table has in-frame clones only and misses some. The table includes 110,000 or so clones, roughly 77% detected once. Specimen: PBMCs. Every receptor here comes from a man aged 40-50 years in good health and CMV-seronegative.

This clone appeared a single time. This sequence joins TRBV6-5 and TRBJ2-1; 7 bases are a match to TRBD2. The germline V gene encodes CDR1 MNHEY and CDR2 SVGAGI. CDR3 length: 15 residues. Germline trimming cut 6 bases from V and 6 bases from J; bases unmatched to any gene: 11. CDR3 sequence: CASRVVSGIGNEQFF. The CDR3 coding sequence is TGTGCCAGCAGGGTTGTAAGCGGGATCGGCAATGAGCAGTTCTTC.

The rearrangement uses TRBV6-5 and TRBJ1-3; no firm D call. The CDR3 consists of 16 residues. V lost 0 bases to trimming and J lost 1 base, with 10 bases between them. Germline V gives CDR1 MNHEY, CDR2 SVGAGI. CDR3 coding DNA: TGTGCCAGCAGTTACTCGGGTCCGGGGTCTGGAAACACCATATATTTT. This codes for CASSYSGPGSGNTIYF.

The J gene is TRBJ2-3, the V gene TRBV5-5, with TRBD2 as a possible D gene (6 bases). The CDR3 length is 16 residues. Trimming stripped 4 bases from V and 5 bases from J, with 20 bases between. Germline CDR1 SGHKS, CDR2 YYEKEE (reference sequence). CDR3: CASSLIVSGVGDTQYF. The DNA of the CDR3 is TGTGCCAGCAGCCTTATCGTTAGCGGAGTCGGAGATACGCAGTATTTT.

For this clone: The sample has other DNA sequences that encode this CDR3 too. V usage is TRBV7-9 and J usage is TRBJ2-7; 8 bases are shared with TRBD1. V was clipped by 2 bases and J by 2 bases; unmatched bases: 2. Germline V gene lookup returns CDR1 SEHNR and CDR2 FQNEAQ (reference sequence). The CDR3 totals 14 residues. CDR3 residues: CASSLTGGTYEQYF. The CDR3 DNA reads as TGTGCCAGCAGCTTAACAGGGGGAACCTACGAGCAGTACTTC.

The J gene is TRBJ2-7, the V gene TRBV7-8; 10 positions agree with TRBD2. Looked up from germline, CDR1 is SGHVS and CDR2 is FQNEAQ. This CDR3 is built from 17 residues. J lost 5 bases, V lost 5 bases, and 15 bases had no gene match. The DNA for the CDR3 is TGTGCCAGCAGCCCTAGGGGAGGGCTAGCGGGAGTGGACGAGCAGTACTTC. It is translated as CASSPRGGLAGVDEQYF.

The V call is TRBV7-8, the J call TRBJ2-5, with 8 bases lining up with TRBD2. The tail of the sequence fits TRBJ2-7 better, so the J call may be wrong. Germline CDR1 and CDR2: SGHVS and FQNEAQ. This CDR3 is 15 amino acids long. The DNA of the CDR3 is TGTGCCAGCAGCCCGGGAGGGTCCGGGCATTACGAGCAGTACTTC. Amino acid sequence: CASSPGGSGHYEQYF.

This clone was observed a few times. This sequence joins TRBV5-1 and TRBJ1-2; tentative D call: TRBD1 (6 bases). The length of the CDR3 is 12 residues. From germline, CDR1 is SGHRS and CDR2 YFSETQ. The germline V and J ends were trimmed by 0 bases and 7 bases, with 7 bases remaining between them. Here the CDR3 reads CASSLEGVGYTF. CDR3 bases: TGCGCCAGCAGCTTGGAGGGGGTTGGCTACACCTTC.

The chain is built from TRBV5-6 and TRBJ2-5; a weak D match, TRBD1 (6 bases). V was clipped by 4 bases and J by 2 bases, with 15 bases between them. This CDR3 is 15 amino acids long. Germline V gives CDR1 SGHDT, CDR2 YYEEEE. CDR3 sequence reads: CASSHTHRVQETQYF. CDR3 nucleotides: TGTGCCAGCAGCCACACCCACAGGGTTCAAGAGACCCAGTACTTC. The whole variable domain, remainder taken from reference TRBV5-6 and TRBJ2-5, is DAGVTQSPTHLIKTRGQQVTLRCSPKSGHDTVSWYQQALGQGPQFIFQYYEEEERQRGNFPDRFSGHQFPNYSSELNVNALLLGDSALYLCASSHTHRVQETQYFGPGTRLLVL.

V usage is TRBV19 and J usage is TRBJ1-5; D possibly corresponds to TRBD1 (5 bases). V dropped 7 bases and J dropped 6 bases, with 13 bases sitting between them. CDR3 length: 13 amino acids. Per germline, CDR1 LNHDA and CDR2 SQIVND (reference sequence). The CDR3 coding sequence is TGTGCCAGTACTCACCAGGGAGGTCAGCCCCAGCATTTT. Protein: CASTHQGGQPQHF.

This clone rates as medium-sized. V usage is TRBV6-1 and J usage is TRBJ2-7; perhaps TRBD2 as D (6 bases). Between the trimmed V and J ends, which lost 0 bases and 0 bases, there was a span of 9 bases. Germline V gene lookup returns CDR1 MNHNS and CDR2 SASEGT. The CDR3 is 15 residues long. The CDR3 DNA reads TGTGCCAGCAGTGAAGCGGGGGACTCCTCCTACGAGCAGTACTTC. Protein sequence: CASSEAGDSSYEQYF.

V is TRBV7-3 and J is TRBJ2-1; TRBD2 is a possible D gene (5 bases). This CDR3 contains 15 residues. The germline gives CDR1 SGHTA, CDR2 FQGTGA. V lost 5 bases and J 12 bases, leaving 23 bases between the germline ends. CDR3 nucleotides: TGTGCCAGCAGCAAACTAGGGAACAACAATGATGGGCAGTTCTTC. Amino acids: CASSKLGNNNDGQFF. The full variable domain, in which reference TRBV7-3 and TRBJ2-1 provide the parts outside the CDR3, is GAGVSQTPSNKVTEKGKYVELRCDPISGHTALYWYRQSLGQGPEFLIYFQGTGAADDSGLPNDRFFAVRPEGSVSTLKIQRTERGDSAVYLCASSKLGNNNDGQFFGPGTRLTVL.

This chain joins TRBV30 and TRBJ1-3; 7 positions agree with TRBD1. The V gene's germline CDR1 is GTSNPN and CDR2 SVGIG (reference sequence). The CDR3 runs 17 residues. The junction had 10 bases not matched to a gene; V was cut back by 2 bases and J by 0 bases. The CDR3 DNA follows: TGTGCCTGGAGTAGGTGGGGACAGACTATCTCTGGAAACACCATATATTTT. It encodes CAWSRWGQTISGNTIYF.